This T cell receptor (beta chain) was obtained from a study of T cell responses to AZD1222 COVID-19 vaccine. Germline V gives CDR1 GTSNPN, CDR2 SVGIG (reference sequence). The CDR3 has 13 amino acids. The trim removed 8 bases at V and 3 bases at J, leaving 5 bases unmatched. The protocol was immunoSEQ multiplex PCR, while the TCRdb copy is restricted to in-frame clones and leaves out a portion. The table has approximately 140,000 clones, 90% seen once; the top ten hold roughly 3.6%. This specimen was peripheral blood, taken on day 0 of AZD1222 vaccination. The source is an adult in good health. The genes are TRBV30 and TRBJ1-2; TRBD1 aligns across 11 bases. CDR3 nucleotide sequence: TGTGCCGGACAGGGGGCTGGGGACTATGGCTACACCTTC. It is translated as CAGQGAGDYGYTF.